This TCR beta chain was identified in a study of OX40 agonist ivuxolimab in advanced cancers. Using immunoSEQ multiplex PCR, the repertoire was profiled, and TCRdb retains in-frame clones only, with some absent. The profile covers some 95,000 clones, with around 85% appearing a single time and 3.5% to 4% taken by the ten largest. This TCR was sampled from an adult with an advanced solid tumor such as melanoma, head and neck, liver or kidney cancer. Sequencing used CD4+ or CD8+ T cells sorted from blood, obtained in a trial of the OX40 agonist ivuxolimab.

CDR3 residues: CASRSRAGEQYF. The CDR3 coding sequence is TGTGCCAGCAGATCCAGGGCTGGCGAGCAGTACTTC. The chain carries TRBV28 and TRBJ2-5, with TRBD1 as a possible D gene (5 bases). The J call is doubtful: the DNA matches TRBJ2-7 better. Germline V gene sequence: CDR1 MDHEN, CDR2 SYDVKM. This CDR3 has 12 residues.